This is a list of T cell receptor beta chains from one sample in a study of metastatic and nonmetastatic thyroid tumors. MiXCR was used by TCRdb to re-call the PCR reads. The sample shows roughly 4,000 clones, around a third of them seen only once. Sample: tumor tissue. The receptors were sampled from a female donor with papillary thyroid cancer or a benign thyroid nodule (not recorded which). Some clones in this sample may be carry-over from other donors' samples. CDR3s include the opening cysteine and the closing phenylalanine or tryptophan. The D gene is left open where the match is weak. The size entry is marked missing in some rows and otherwise reads once, few, many or a size class.

j_call d_call clone_size v_call cdr3_length cdr3_nt cdr3_aa
TRBJ2-3 . few TRBV7-3 14 TGTGCCAGCAACAACGGGGCTAGCACAGATACGCAGTATTTT CASNNGASTDTQYF
TRBJ1-1 TRBD1 . TRBV6-5 17 TGTGCCAGCAGTTACTCGAAGTCGACAGGGCGGGGCACTGAAGCTTTCTTT CASSYSKSTGRGTEAFF
TRBJ1-2 . . TRBV5-1 15 TGCGCCAGCAGCTTGGGGACGGAACTAAGCTATGGCTACACCTTC CASSLGTELSYGYTF
TRBJ2-1 TRBD2 . TRBV27 16 TGTGCCAGCAGTTTGGCTAGCGGGCCTACCTACAATGAGCAGTTCTTC CASSLASGPTYNEQFF
TRBJ1-2 TRBD1 . TRBV6-1 13 TGTGCCAGCAGACTAACAGGGGCTTTTGGCTACACCTTC CASRLTGAFGYTF
TRBJ2-2 . . TRBV28 14 TGTGCCAGCAGTTTTCCAGGGATCCCCGGGGAGCTGTTTTTT CASSFPGIPGELFF
TRBJ2-7 . once TRBV7-6 15 TGTGCCAGCAGCTTGGGCGGTTCGAGCTCCTACGAGCAGTACTTC CASSLGGSSSYEQYF
TRBJ1-1 TRBD1 once TRBV4-3 15 TGCGCCAGCAGCCCTCGACAGGGAATGAACACTGAAGCTTTCTTT CASSPRQGMNTEAFF
TRBJ2-3 . . TRBV20-1 15 TGCAGTGCTAGTTTTCAGGCAGGGGAAGGGGATACGCAGTATTTT CSASFQAGEGDTQYF
TRBJ2-2 TRBD1 medium-sized TRBV25-1 15 TGTGCCAGCAGTGAACGACAGGGGGCGGGCGGGGAGCTGTTTTTT CASSERQGAGGELFF
TRBJ2-1 . . TRBV6-1 15 TGTGCCAGCAGCGGGACATTTAACTCCTACAATGAGCAGTTCTTC CASSGTFNSYNEQFF
TRBJ1-1 . few TRBV19 14 TGTGCCAGTATTATATCCAGGGAAATGACTGAAGCTTTCTTT CASIISREMTEAFF
TRBJ2-2 . few TRBV6-1 15 TGTGCCAGCAGTGAAGGACATAGGGAATCCGGGGAGCTGTTTTTT CASSEGHRESGELFF
TRBJ1-1 . few TRBV28 15 TGTGCCAGCAGTGTTATCCAGGCTAGGCACACTGAAGCTTTCTTT CASSVIQARHTEAFF
TRBJ1-2 . . TRBV19 15 TGTGCCAGTAGTATAGTCCAGGGGAGAAACTATGGCTACACCTTC CASSIVQGRNYGYTF
TRBJ1-3 . . TRBV6-6 16 TGTGCCAGCAGTTACGGGGGGAACAGGGCTGGAAACACCATATATTTT CASSYGGNRAGNTIYF
TRBJ2-3 . . TRBV5-1 14 TGCGCCAGCAGCTTGGGGGGGGTCGCAGATACGCAGTATTTT CASSLGGVADTQYF
TRBJ2-5 TRBD1 . TRBV27 12 TGTGCCAGCTCACAGGGGATGGAGACCCAGTACTTC CASSQGMETQYF
TRBJ2-2 . . TRBV10-2 15 TGCGCCAGCAGTGAACTGGGGCGGGACACCGGGGAGCTGTTTTTT CASSELGRDTGELFF
TRBJ2-5 . . TRBV18 14 TGTGCCAGCTCACCATTGGAGGAGAGGGAGACCCAGTACTTC CASSPLEERETQYF
TRBJ2-3 . once TRBV7-3 15 TGTGCCAGCTCCGTGGCAGGGTCGGTATCAGATACGCAGTATTTT CASSVAGSVSDTQYF
TRBJ1-3 . . TRBV28 16 TGTGCCAGCAGCCCAGCGTTCGGTGGCTCTGGAAACACCATATATTTT CASSPAFGGSGNTIYF
TRBJ2-2 . . TRBV16 14 TGTGCCAGCAGCCAATCGGGGGACGCCGGGGAGCTGTTTTTT CASSQSGDAGELFF
TRBJ2-3 . . TRBV27 13 TGTGCCAGCAGTTTGACTAGGCGAGATACGCAGTATTTT CASSLTRRDTQYF
TRBJ2-2 TRBD1 few TRBV12-3/TRBV12-4 13 TGTGCCAGCAGCTTACAGGGGACCGGGGAGCTGTTTTTT CASSLQGTGELFF
TRBJ1-1 . few TRBV25-1 13 TGTGCCAGCAGTGATCCGGGTAACACTGAAGCTTTCTTT CASSDPGNTEAFF
TRBJ2-7 TRBD1 . TRBV5-1 13 TGCGCCAGCAGCAGGGACAGGGCCTCCGAGCAGTACTTC CASSRDRASEQYF